These T cell receptor beta chains were read from a single sample in a study of human T cells and chemical hapten exposure. TCRdb itself ran the RACE reads through MiXCR, one entry per CDR3 protein. The sample includes 80,000 to 100,000 distinct CDR3 sequences, about 8.6% seen only once; the top ten take around 2.8%. The sample was whole blood. All receptors derive from a female donor in good health. Some clones in this sample may be carry-over from other donors' samples. The conserved cysteine and the conserved F or W are not part of the CDR3 here.

ASSPPGLQYEEY,TRBJ2-7,TRBV28
ASSAGDDTYNEQF,TRBJ2-1,TRBV9
ASSQGFMNTEAF,TRBJ1-1,TRBV14
ASSLTGTPRDTQY,TRBJ2-3,TRBV9
ASSEAGTGSIADTQY,TRBJ2-3,TRBV25-1
SARVGGRNYGYT,TRBJ1-2,TRBV20-1
ASSEGSTNRQPQH,TRBJ1-5,TRBV6-1
ASSLYYSDRTDTQY,TRBJ2-3,TRBV27
ASSLDHDTQY,TRBJ2-3,TRBV7-2
SAMSVRGGANVLT,TRBJ2-6,TRBV20-1
SARVLAGEYNEQF,TRBJ2-1,TRBV20-1
ASSLGQGDLAKNIQY,TRBJ2-4,TRBV5-1
SVTPARPGETQY,TRBJ2-5,TRBV20-1
ASSRGQGNSPLH,TRBJ1-6,TRBV6-1
ASSLAGTSGEQY,TRBJ2-7,TRBV7-9
SVEDEARTDTQY,TRBJ2-3,TRBV29-1
ASSQGQDTQY,TRBJ2-3,TRBV12-3/TRBV12-4
ASSFPGTGGFNYGYT,TRBJ1-2,TRBV28
ASIGTESYEQY,TRBJ2-7,TRBV2
ASSLVGPKGEAF,TRBJ1-1,TRBV5-1
ASSPPTFRRYEQY,TRBJ2-7,TRBV28
ASSLNREETQY,TRBJ2-5,TRBV11-2
ASSLGLAGPTYEQY,TRBJ2-7,TRBV5-6
ASSAGSGYNEQF,TRBJ2-1,TRBV11-1
ASSSSRENEKLF,TRBJ1-4,TRBV27
ASSSLAGAGETQY,TRBJ2-5,TRBV28
ASSQGTGGNTIY,TRBJ1-3,TRBV4-3
ASALPGTGNNEQF,TRBJ2-1,TRBV3-1
ASSLQGRTYNEQF,TRBJ2-1,TRBV28
SARDSGRLSEQF,TRBJ2-1,TRBV20-1
SASLGGPRSEQY,TRBJ2-7,TRBV20-1
ASSVSPGLAAYEQY,TRBJ2-7,TRBV5-1
ASSATDKGPLH,TRBJ1-6,TRBV7-9
ASSYSPQPQY,TRBJ2-3,TRBV6-2/TRBV6-3
ASSVDRGSGNTIY,TRBJ1-3,TRBV6-1
ASSQEDDNSPLH,TRBJ1-6,TRBV3-1